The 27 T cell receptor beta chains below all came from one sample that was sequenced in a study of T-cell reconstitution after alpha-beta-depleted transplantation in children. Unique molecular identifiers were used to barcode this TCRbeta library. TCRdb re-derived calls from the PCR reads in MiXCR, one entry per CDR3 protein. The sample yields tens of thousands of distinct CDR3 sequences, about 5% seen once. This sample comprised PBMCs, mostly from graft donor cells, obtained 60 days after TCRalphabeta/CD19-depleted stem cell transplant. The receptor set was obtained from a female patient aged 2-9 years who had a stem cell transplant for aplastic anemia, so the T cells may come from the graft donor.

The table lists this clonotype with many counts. CDR3: CSAPWGLAGVNEQFF. CDR3 bases: TGCAGTGCGCCTTGGGGACTAGCGGGAGTCAATGAGCAGTTCTTC. The rearrangement links TRBV20-1 to TRBJ2-1; 14 bases fit TRBD2. Germline CDR1 DFQATT, CDR2 SNEGSKA (reference sequence). V gave up 6 bases and J gave up 6 bases; unmatched junction bases: 7. This CDR3 region has 15 residues.

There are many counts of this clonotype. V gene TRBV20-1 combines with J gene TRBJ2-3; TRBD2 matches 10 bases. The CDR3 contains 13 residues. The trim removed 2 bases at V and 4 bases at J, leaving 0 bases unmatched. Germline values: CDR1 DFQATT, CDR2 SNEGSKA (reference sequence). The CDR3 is CSARLAGADTQYF. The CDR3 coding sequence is TGCAGTGCTAGACTAGCGGGAGCAGATACGCAGTATTTT.

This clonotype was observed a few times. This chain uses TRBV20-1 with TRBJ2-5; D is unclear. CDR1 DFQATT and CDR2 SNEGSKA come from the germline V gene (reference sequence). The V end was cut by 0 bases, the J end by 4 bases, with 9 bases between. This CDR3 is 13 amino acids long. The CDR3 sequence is CSAREGQRETQYF. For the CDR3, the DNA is TGCAGTGCTAGAGAAGGTCAGCGAGAGACCCAGTACTTC.

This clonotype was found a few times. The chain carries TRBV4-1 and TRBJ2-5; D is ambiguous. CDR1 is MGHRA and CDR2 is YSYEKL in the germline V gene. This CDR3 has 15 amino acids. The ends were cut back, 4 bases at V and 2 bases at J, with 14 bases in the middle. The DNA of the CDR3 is TGCGCCAGCAGCCTCCCTAGAAACCGGCAAGAGACCCAGTACTTC. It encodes CASSLPRNRQETQYF.

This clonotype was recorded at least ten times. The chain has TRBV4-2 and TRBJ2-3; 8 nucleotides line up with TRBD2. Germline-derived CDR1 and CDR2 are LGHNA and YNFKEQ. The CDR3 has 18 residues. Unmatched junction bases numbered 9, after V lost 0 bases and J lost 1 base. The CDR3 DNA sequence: TGTGCCAGCAGCCAAGATATGTCGGGACTAGTGGGCACAGATACGCAGTATTTT. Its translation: CASSQDMSGLVGTDTQYF.

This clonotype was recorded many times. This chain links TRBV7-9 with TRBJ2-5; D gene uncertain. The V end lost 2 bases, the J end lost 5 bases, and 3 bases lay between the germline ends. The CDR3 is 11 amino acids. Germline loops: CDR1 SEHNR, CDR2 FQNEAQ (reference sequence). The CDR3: CASSLQETQYF. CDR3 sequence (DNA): TGTGCCAGCAGCTTACAGGAGACCCAGTACTTC.

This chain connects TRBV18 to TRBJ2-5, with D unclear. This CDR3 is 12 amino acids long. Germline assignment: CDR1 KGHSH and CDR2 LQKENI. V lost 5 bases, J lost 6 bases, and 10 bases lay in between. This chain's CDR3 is CASSSDTQTQYF. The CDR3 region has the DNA TGTGCCAGCTCATCGGATACCCAGACCCAGTACTTC.

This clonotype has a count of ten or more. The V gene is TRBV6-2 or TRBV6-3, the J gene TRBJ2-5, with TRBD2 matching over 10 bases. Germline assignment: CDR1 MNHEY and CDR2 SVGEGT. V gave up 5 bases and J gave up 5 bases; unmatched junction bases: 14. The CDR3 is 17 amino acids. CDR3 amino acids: CASSPGEGLAAKETQYF. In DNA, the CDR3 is TGTGCCAGCAGTCCGGGGGAAGGACTAGCGGCGAAGGAGACCCAGTACTTC.

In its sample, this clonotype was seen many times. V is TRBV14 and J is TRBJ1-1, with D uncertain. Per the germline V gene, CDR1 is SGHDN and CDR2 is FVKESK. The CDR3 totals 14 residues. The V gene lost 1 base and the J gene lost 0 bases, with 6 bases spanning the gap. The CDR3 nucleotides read TGTGCCAGCAGCCAAGCGGGGATGAACACTGAAGCTTTCTTT. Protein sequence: CASSQAGMNTEAFF.

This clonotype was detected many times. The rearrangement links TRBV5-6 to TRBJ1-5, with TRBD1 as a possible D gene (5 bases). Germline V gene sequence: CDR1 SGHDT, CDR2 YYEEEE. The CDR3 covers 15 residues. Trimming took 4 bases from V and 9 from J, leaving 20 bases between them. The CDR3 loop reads CASSPGSGAPRPQHF. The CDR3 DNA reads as TGTGCCAGCAGCCCGGGCTCTGGGGCACCTCGGCCCCAGCATTTT. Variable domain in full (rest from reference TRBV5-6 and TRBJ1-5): DAGVTQSPTHLIKTRGQQVTLRCSPKSGHDTVSWYQQALGQGPQFIFQYYEEEERQRGNFPDRFSGHQFPNYSSELNVNALLLGDSALYLCASSPGSGAPRPQHFGDGTRLSIL.

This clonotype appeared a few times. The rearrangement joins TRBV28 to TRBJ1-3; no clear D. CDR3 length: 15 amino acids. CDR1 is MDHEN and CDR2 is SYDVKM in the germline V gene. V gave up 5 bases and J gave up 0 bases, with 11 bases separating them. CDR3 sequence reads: CASSPERDSGNTIYF. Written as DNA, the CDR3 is TGTGCCAGCAGTCCAGAGAGGGACTCTGGAAACACCATATATTTT.

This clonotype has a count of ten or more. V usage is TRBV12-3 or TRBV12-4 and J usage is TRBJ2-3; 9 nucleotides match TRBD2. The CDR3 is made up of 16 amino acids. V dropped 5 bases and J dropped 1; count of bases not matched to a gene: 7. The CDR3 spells CASSPLASGGTDTQYF. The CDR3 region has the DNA TGTGCCAGCAGTCCTTTGGCTAGCGGGGGCACAGATACGCAGTATTTT.

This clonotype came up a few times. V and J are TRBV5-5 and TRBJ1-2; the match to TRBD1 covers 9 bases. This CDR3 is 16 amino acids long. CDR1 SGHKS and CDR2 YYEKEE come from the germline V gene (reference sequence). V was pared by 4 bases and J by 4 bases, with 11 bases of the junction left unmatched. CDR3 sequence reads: CASSTTGTGSSYGYTF. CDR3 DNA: TGTGCCAGCAGCACAACCGGGACAGGGTCGAGCTATGGCTACACCTTC.

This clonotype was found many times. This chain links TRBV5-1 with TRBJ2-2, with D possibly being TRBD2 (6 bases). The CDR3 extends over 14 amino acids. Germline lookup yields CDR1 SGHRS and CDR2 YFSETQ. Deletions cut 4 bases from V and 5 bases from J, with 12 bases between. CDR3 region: CASSTDGGTGELFF. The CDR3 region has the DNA TGCGCCAGCAGCACAGATGGGGGGACCGGGGAGCTGTTTTTT.

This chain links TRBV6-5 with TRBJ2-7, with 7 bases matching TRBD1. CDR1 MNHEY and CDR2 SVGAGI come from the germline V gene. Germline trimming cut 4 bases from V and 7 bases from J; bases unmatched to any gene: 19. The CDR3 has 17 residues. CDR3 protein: CASSLGNRGIILGEQYF. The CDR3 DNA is TGTGCCAGCAGTTTGGGGAACAGGGGAATCATATTGGGGGAGCAGTACTTC.

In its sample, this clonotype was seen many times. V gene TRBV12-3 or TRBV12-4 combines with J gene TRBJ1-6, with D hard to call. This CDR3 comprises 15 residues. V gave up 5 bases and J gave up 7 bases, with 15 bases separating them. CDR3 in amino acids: CASSATDTSNSPLHF. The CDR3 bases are TGTGCCAGCAGTGCGACCGACACCTCGAATTCACCCCTCCACTTT.

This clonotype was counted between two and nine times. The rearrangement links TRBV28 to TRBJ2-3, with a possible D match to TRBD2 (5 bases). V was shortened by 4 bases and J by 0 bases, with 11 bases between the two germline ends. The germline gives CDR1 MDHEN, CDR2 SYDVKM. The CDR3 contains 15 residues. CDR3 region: CASSSWEQSTDTQYF. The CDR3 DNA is TGTGCCAGCAGTTCATGGGAGCAAAGCACAGATACGCAGTATTTT.

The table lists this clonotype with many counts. CDR3 nucleotide sequence: TGTGCCAGCAGTATACTCGGGAGGGACTACGAGCAGTACTTC. This translates into CASSILGRDYEQYF. The chain combines TRBV6-5 with TRBJ2-7; 8 bases line up with TRBD2. Losses at the gene ends were 5 bases for V and 3 bases for J; bases not matched to a gene: 6. Germline-derived CDR1 and CDR2 are MNHEY and SVGAGI. The length of the CDR3 is 14 residues.

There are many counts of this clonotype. The CDR3 protein is CASSSVGGSYNEQFF. In DNA, the CDR3 is TGTGCCAGCAGTTCCGTTGGGGGGTCCTACAATGAGCAGTTCTTC. The chain couples TRBV28 to TRBJ2-1; D is perhaps TRBD2 (6 bases). Per the germline V gene, CDR1 is MDHEN and CDR2 is SYDVKM. There are 15 residues in the CDR3. Trimming shortened V by 4 bases and J by 1 base, and 11 bases separated the two germline ends.

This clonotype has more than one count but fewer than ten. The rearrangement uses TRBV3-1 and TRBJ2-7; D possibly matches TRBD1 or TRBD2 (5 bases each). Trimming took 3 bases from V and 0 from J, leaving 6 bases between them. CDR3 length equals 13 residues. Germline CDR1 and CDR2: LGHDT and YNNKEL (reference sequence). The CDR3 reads CASSQRGSYEQYF. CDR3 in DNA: TGTGCCAGCAGCCAGAGGGGCTCCTACGAGCAGTACTTC.

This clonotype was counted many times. CDR3 in amino acids: CASSLERTNNEQFF. In DNA form, the CDR3 reads TGTGCCAGCAGCTTAGAGCGGACGAACAATGAGCAGTTCTTC. The genes are TRBV11-2 and TRBJ2-1; the D is unclear. The V gene's germline CDR1 is SGHAT and CDR2 FQNNGV. The V and J ends lost 0 bases and 5 bases respectively, with 8 bases between them. The CDR3 spans 14 residues.

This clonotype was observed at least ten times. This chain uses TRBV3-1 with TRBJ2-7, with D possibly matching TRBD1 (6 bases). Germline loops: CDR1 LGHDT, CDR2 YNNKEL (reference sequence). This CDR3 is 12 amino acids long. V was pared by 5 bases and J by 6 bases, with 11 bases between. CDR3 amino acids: CASSVTGREQYF. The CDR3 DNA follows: TGTGCCAGCAGCGTCACAGGGCGCGAGCAGTACTTC.

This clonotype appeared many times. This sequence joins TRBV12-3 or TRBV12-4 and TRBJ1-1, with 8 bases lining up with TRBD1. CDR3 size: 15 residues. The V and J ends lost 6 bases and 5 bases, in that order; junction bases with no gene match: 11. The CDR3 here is CASSPQGALGTEAFF. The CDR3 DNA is TGTGCCAGCAGCCCGCAGGGGGCCCTGGGTACTGAAGCTTTCTTT.

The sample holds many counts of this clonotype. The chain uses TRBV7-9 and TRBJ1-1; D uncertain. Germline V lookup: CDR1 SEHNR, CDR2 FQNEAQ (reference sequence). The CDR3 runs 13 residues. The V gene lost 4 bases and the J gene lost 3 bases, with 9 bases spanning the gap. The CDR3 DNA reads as TGTGCCAGCAGCTATCGAAGGGACACTGAAGCTTTCTTT. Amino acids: CASSYRRDTEAFF.

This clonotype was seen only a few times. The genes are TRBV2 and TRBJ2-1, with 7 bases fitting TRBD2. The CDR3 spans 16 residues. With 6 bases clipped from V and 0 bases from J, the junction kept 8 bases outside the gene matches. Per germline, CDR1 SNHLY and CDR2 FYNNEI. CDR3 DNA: TGTGCCAGCAGCCCCGGGAGGCCTCTCTCCTACAATGAGCAGTTCTTC. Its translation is CASSPGRPLSYNEQFF.

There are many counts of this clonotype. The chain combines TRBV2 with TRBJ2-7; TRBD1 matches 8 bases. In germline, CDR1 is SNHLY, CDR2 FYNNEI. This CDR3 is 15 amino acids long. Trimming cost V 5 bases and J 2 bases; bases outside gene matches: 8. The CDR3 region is CASSPRQGPAYEQYF. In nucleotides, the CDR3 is TGTGCCAGCAGTCCTCGACAGGGGCCGGCCTACGAGCAGTACTTC.

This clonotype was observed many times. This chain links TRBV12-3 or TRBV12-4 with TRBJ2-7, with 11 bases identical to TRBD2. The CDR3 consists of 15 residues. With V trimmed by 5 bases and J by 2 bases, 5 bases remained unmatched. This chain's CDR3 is CASSTIAGGPYEQYF. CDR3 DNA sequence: TGTGCCAGCAGTACTATAGCGGGAGGGCCCTACGAGCAGTACTTC.